This TCR beta chain derives from a study of shared clonotypes between healthy human individuals. This clone occurred once. The data were produced by immunoSEQ multiplex PCR, yet TCRdb's version contains in-frame clones alone and is incomplete. The data show a few million clones, more than 90% seen once. The sequencing input was naive CD4+ T cells sorted from blood. Indicated subset: CD45RA+ positively selected. This sequence was found in a young man in good health.

Written as DNA, the CDR3 is TGTGCCAGCAGCCAGGGACAGGGGGACTCCTACGAGCAGTACTTC. Its protein product is CASSQGQGDSYEQYF. The genes are TRBV21-1 and TRBJ2-7; TRBD1, the table's D call, lacks a check against the DNA. TRBV21-1 is listed as a pseudogene. CDR3 size: 15 residues.